This T cell receptor beta chain was identified in a study of beta chain features in type 1 diabetes. Study-wide context: Patients were similar to healthy donors in age and gender (as well as in cell yields). Analysis included under 120,000,000 sorted cells drawn from all samples. The study's findings and limits: Sampled from patients, naive, central memory and Treg TCRB repertoires appeared more similar than those sampled from healthy donors. All four CD4+ subsets of Type 1 diabetes patients contained TCRB CDR3s that were moderately but significantly shorter.

All of the isolated RNA was reverse transcribed, so expressed TCRB transcripts were sequenced. This table comes from immunoSEQ multiplex PCR, and its TCRdb copy is limited to in-frame clones, with some not included. The sample includes 300,000 to 450,000 clones, 10% to 15% seen only once; the top ten take about 0.01%. V lost 1 base to trimming and J lost 4 bases, with 16 bases between them. This CDR3 spans 16 amino acids. Per germline, CDR1 LNHNV and CDR2 YYDKDF (reference sequence). Each of the sorted populations had a purity greater than 95%. With regard to this clone: Its target is not known.

Sequenced input: naive CD4+ T cells from blood. The rearrangement links TRBV15 to TRBJ1-2; no clear D gene. This TCR derives from a woman aged 18 to 35 with type 1 diabetes. The CDR3 sequence: CATSRGGGGSTYGYTF. In DNA form, the CDR3 reads TGTGCCACCAGCAGAGGGGGTGGAGGTTCGACCTATGGCTACACCTTC. Full variable domain (outside the CDR3, taken from reference TRBV15 and TRBJ1-2): DAMVIQNPRYQVTQFGKPVTLSCSQTLNHNVMYWYQQKSSQAPKLLFHYYDKDFNNEADTPDNFQSRRPNTSFCFLDIRSPGLGDTAMYLCATSRGGGGSTYGYTFGSGTRLTVV.